This T cell receptor beta chain was recovered during a study of cytomegalovirus exposure and HLA in healthy donors. Study-wide results and caveats: Across all donors, roughly uniform sequencing depth was an assumption of the presence/absence analyses. Several of the most significant clusters appeared, in a later analysis, to be linked to common viral pathogens. Association with HLA alleles at 0.05 false discovery rate was found for 15,000 or so TCR beta sequences in a later analysis. Information on immune exposure was restricted to one variable (CMV serostatus).

Primers included in the PCR were 60 Vbeta and 13 Jbeta primers. Clones were read by immunoSEQ multiplex PCR, and TCRdb kept only the in-frame ones, dropping some. The table has approximately 150,000 clones, around 75% seen once. As to this clone: Its antigen remains unidentified. Relative to the germline gene, one junction end is altered; a read error may explain this.

Germline loops: CDR1 MNHNS, CDR2 SASEGT. The CDR3 runs 13 residues. The material sequenced was PBMCs. The TCR originated in a man aged 18 to 30 in good health and CMV-seropositive. V gene TRBV6-1 combines with J gene TRBJ2-1; D unresolved. The CDR3 DNA sequence: TGTACCAGCAGTGAAGCGCGGCTAAATGAGCAGTTCTTC. This sequence encodes CTSSEARLNEQFF.